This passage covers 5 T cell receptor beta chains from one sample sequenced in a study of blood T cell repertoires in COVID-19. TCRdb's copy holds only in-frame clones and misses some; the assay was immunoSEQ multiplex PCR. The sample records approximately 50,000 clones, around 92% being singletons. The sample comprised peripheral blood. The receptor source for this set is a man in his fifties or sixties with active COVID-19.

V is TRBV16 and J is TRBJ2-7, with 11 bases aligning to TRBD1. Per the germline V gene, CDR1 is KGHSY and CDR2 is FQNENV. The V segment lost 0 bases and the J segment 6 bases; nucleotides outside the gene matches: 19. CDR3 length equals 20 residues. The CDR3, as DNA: TGTGCCAGCAGCCAATCGAACGGACAGGGGGCTTCGACTAGCAGGGGCGAGCAGTACTTC. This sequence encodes CASSQSNGQGASTSRGEQYF. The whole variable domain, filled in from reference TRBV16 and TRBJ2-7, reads GEEVAQTPKHLVRGEGQKAKLYCAPIKGHSYVFWYQQVLKNEFKFLISFQNENVFDETGMPKERFSAKCLPNSPCSLEIQATKLEDSAVYFCASSQSNGQGASTSRGEQYFGPGTRLTVT.

The CDR3 is CATQETGGVEDTQYF. The CDR3 nucleotides are TGTGCCACCCAAGAGACAGGGGGCGTAGAAGATACGCAGTATTTT. The chain links TRBV24-1 to TRBJ2-3, with 10 bases lining up with TRBD1. Germline V lookup: CDR1 KGHDR, CDR2 SFDVKD. The CDR3 has 15 amino acids. V shed 9 bases, J shed 5 bases, and the junction held 10 bases outside the gene matches.

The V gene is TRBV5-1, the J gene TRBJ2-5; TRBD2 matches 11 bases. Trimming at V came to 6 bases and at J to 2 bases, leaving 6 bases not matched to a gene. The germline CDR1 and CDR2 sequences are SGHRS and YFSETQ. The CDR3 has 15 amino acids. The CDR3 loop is CASKWVAGGQETQYF. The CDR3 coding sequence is TGCGCCAGCAAGTGGGTAGCGGGGGGGCAAGAGACCCAGTACTTC.

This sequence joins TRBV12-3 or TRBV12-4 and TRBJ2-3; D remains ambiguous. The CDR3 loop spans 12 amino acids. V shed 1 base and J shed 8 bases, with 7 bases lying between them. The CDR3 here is CASSLGLRTQYF. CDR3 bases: TGTGCCAGCAGTTTAGGATTGCGTACGCAGTATTTT.

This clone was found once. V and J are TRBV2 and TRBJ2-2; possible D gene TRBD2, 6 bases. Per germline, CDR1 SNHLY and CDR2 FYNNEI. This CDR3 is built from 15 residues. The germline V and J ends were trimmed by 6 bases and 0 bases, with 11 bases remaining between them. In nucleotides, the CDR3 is TGTGCCAGCAGCTATACTAGCACGAACACCGGGGAGCTGTTTTTT. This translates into CASSYTSTNTGELFF.